A selection of T cell receptor beta chains follows, all from one sample in a study of CD8+ T cells in alopecia areata. Profiled with immunoSEQ multiplex PCR; TCRdb holds only in-frame clones, not every one. The profile shows more than 200,000 clones, around two thirds of them singletons. The specimen comprised CD4+ T cells sorted from blood, sampled at week 0. These receptors came from a human donor with alopecia areata. CDR3s include the opening cysteine and the closing phenylalanine or tryptophan. D genes are given only for firm matches. The listing skips clone size in some rows; elsewhere it reads once, few, many or a size class.

TRBV30	.	14	.	TRBJ2-5	CAWVNRGPVKTQYF	TGTGCCTGGGTGAATAGGGGTCCGGTTAAGACCCAGTACTTC
TRBV6-6	few	16	TRBD1	TRBJ2-5	CASSYGQGAIVKTQYF	TGTGCCAGCAGTTACGGACAGGGGGCTATCGTGAAGACCCAGTACTTC
TRBV29-1	.	13	.	TRBJ1-1	CSVAVQAGTEAFF	TGCAGCGTTGCCGTGCAGGCGGGCACTGAAGCTTTCTTT
TRBV5-6	.	13	.	TRBJ2-3	CASSLRLTDTQYF	TGTGCCAGCAGCTTGAGACTGACAGATACGCAGTATTTT
TRBV27	.	15	TRBD1	TRBJ1-5	CARGQGDNSNQPQHF	TGTGCCCGCGGACAGGGAGACAATAGCAATCAGCCCCAGCATTTT
TRBV6-5	.	14	.	TRBJ2-7	CASSYRQAVYEQYF	TGTGCCAGCAGTTACCGGCAGGCAGTCTACGAGCAGTACTTC
TRBV30	.	15	.	TRBJ2-1	CAWSRVVKPGNEQFF	TGTGCCTGGAGTAGGGTGGTTAAACCCGGCAATGAGCAGTTCTTC
TRBV4-2	.	14	.	TRBJ1-1	CASSQDARTVEAFF	TGTGCCAGCAGCCAAGATGCTCGGACAGTCGAAGCTTTCTTT
TRBV4-3	.	12	.	TRBJ2-1	CASSQVRNEQFF	TGCGCCAGCAGCCAAGTCAGAAATGAGCAGTTCTTC
TRBV30	.	16	.	TRBJ1-2	CACSRAVVSTNYGYTF	TGTGCCTGCTCCCGGGCAGTAGTATCAACTAACTATGGCTACACCTTC
TRBV30	.	15	TRBD1	TRBJ1-1	CAWSVQGRGPTEAFF	TGTGCCTGGAGTGTACAGGGCAGGGGGCCAACTGAAGCTTTCTTT
TRBV18	few	14	.	TRBJ1-3	CASSPQSSGNTIYF	TGTGCCAGCTCACCTCAGTCCTCTGGAAACACCATATATTTT
TRBV29-1	.	13	.	TRBJ2-5	CSVAAILEETQYF	TGCAGCGTTGCGGCCATCCTTGAAGAGACCCAGTACTTC
TRBV10-3	.	11	.	TRBJ2-7	CAISESLRQYF	TGTGCCATCAGTGAGTCTCTAAGGCAGTACTTC
TRBV27	.	11	.	TRBJ1-5	CASGGRQPQHF	TGTGCCAGCGGTGGTAGGCAGCCCCAGCATTTT
TRBV30	.	14	TRBD1	TRBJ1-6	CAWSPTGMDSPLHF	TGTGCCTGGAGCCCGACAGGGATGGATTCACCCCTCCACTTT
TRBV19	.	10	.	TRBJ1-5	CASSLVSQHF	TGTGCCAGTAGTCTGGTCTCCCAGCATTTT
TRBV5-1	.	13	.	TRBJ1-2	CASSLDGNYGYTF	TGCGCCAGCAGTCTGGACGGAAACTATGGCTACACCTTC
TRBV19	.	15	TRBD1	TRBJ2-7	CASRLTSGQPYEQYF	TGTGCCAGTAGACTGACCTCGGGACAGCCCTACGAGCAGTACTTC
TRBV29-1	.	12	TRBD2	TRBJ2-5	CSAGGAEKTQYF	TGCAGCGCCGGGGGGGCGGAGAAGACCCAGTACTTC
TRBV29-1	.	13	.	TRBJ2-5	CSVTRFDQETQYF	TGCAGCGTTACGAGGTTTGACCAAGAGACCCAGTACTTC
TRBV18	few	15	.	TRBJ2-7	CASSPGDRSSYEQYF	TGTGCCAGCTCACCGGGAGACAGGAGCTCCTACGAGCAGTACTTC
TRBV5-1	.	14	TRBD1	TRBJ1-1	CASSSGQWNTEAFF	TGCGCCAGCAGCTCGGGACAGTGGAACACTGAAGCTTTCTTT
TRBV9	few	14	.	TRBJ1-2	CASSPHRNRDGYTF	TGTGCCAGCAGCCCCCACAGGAACAGGGACGGCTACACCTTC
TRBV13	.	15	TRBD1	TRBJ2-7	CASSSRQGGSYEQYF	TGTGCCAGCAGCTCGAGACAGGGGGGCTCCTACGAGCAGTACTTC
TRBV30	.	11	.	TRBJ2-7	CAWHTTYEQYF	TGTGCCTGGCATACTACTTACGAGCAGTACTTC
TRBV30	.	13	.	TRBJ1-2	CAWSTEGNYGYTF	TGTGCCTGGAGTACGGAGGGAAACTATGGCTACACCTTC
TRBV7-2	.	12	.	TRBJ1-2	CASSLSNYGYTF	TGTGCCAGCAGCTTATCTAACTATGGCTACACCTTC
TRBV15	.	16	.	TRBJ2-2	CATSRAVGVGTGELFF	TGTGCCACCAGCAGAGCGGTGGGGGTTGGCACCGGGGAGCTGTTTTTT
TRBV7-2	.	17	TRBD1	TRBJ1-2	CASSLAGRGTTNYGYTF	TGTGCCAGCAGCTTGGCGGGCAGGGGGACTACTAACTATGGCTACACCTTC
TRBV19	.	15	.	TRBJ2-2	CASSIGRLSTGELFF	TGTGCCAGTAGTATAGGTCGACTCAGCACCGGGGAGCTGTTTTTT
TRBV27	.	15	TRBD1	TRBJ2-1	CASSFDRERYNEQFF	TGTGCCAGCAGTTTCGACAGGGAGAGGTACAATGAGCAGTTCTTC
TRBV6-6	.	13	.	TRBJ2-4	CASRREGGDIQYF	TGTGCCAGCAGGAGGGAAGGCGGGGACATTCAGTACTTC
TRBV15	.	14	.	TRBJ2-1	CATSRQLGPNEQFF	TGTGCCACCAGCAGACAACTGGGGCCCAATGAGCAGTTCTTC
TRBV23-1	.	13	.	TRBJ1-2	CASSQADNYGYTF	TGCGCCAGCAGTCAAGCGGATAACTATGGCTACACCTTC
TRBV4-1	.	14	.	TRBJ2-5	CASSQDFSSETQYF	TGCGCCAGCAGCCAAGATTTTAGCTCAGAGACCCAGTACTTC
TRBV10-3	once	14	TRBD1	TRBJ2-1	CATMTGASHNEQFF	TGTGCCACCATGACAGGGGCCTCTCACAATGAGCAGTTCTTC
TRBV4-1	.	14	.	TRBJ2-1	CASSQGFPYNEQFF	TGCGCCAGCAGCCAGGGGTTCCCTTACAATGAGCAGTTCTTC
TRBV29-1	.	11	.	TRBJ1-1	CSVAAGREAFF	TGCAGCGTTGCGGCAGGGAGAGAAGCTTTCTTT
TRBV5-1	.	15	.	TRBJ2-5	CASSFRPGNQETQYF	TGCGCCAGCAGCTTTCGACCAGGGAACCAAGAGACCCAGTACTTC
TRBV29-1	.	14	.	TRBJ2-6	CSVYRDSGANVLTF	TGCAGCGTTTATAGAGACTCTGGGGCCAACGTCCTGACTTTC
TRBV30	.	13	.	TRBJ1-2	CAWSGVPNYGYTF	TGTGCCTGGAGTGGGGTCCCTAACTATGGCTACACCTTC
TRBV30	.	13	.	TRBJ1-5	CAWTRGSNQPQHF	TGTGCCTGGACCAGGGGAAGCAATCAGCCCCAGCATTTT
TRBV7-2	many	13	TRBD1	TRBJ2-5	CASSFWTGETQYF	TGTGCCAGCAGCTTCTGGACAGGGGAGACCCAGTACTTC
TRBV27	.	14	.	TRBJ2-2	CASSPVGPGGELFF	TGTGCCAGCAGCCCCGTGGGGCCGGGCGGGGAGCTGTTTTTT
TRBV23-1	.	17	.	TRBJ1-4	CASSQQGGTATNEKLFF	TGCGCCAGCAGTCAGCAAGGGGGAACTGCAACTAATGAAAAACTGTTTTTT
TRBV29-1	.	10	.	TRBJ2-2	CSVYAGELFF	TGCAGCGTTTACGCCGGGGAGCTGTTTTTT
TRBV28	.	12	.	TRBJ1-4	CASSLLSGKLFF	TGTGCCAGCAGTTTATTGTCGGGGAAACTGTTTTTT
TRBV5-4	.	16	.	TRBJ2-3	CASSPGGRLSTDTQYF	TGTGCCAGCAGCCCAGGGGGGCGGCTAAGCACAGATACGCAGTATTTT
TRBV5-6	.	12	.	TRBJ1-6	CASSLSSYALHF	TGTGCCAGCAGCTTGTCATCCTACGCCCTCCACTTT
TRBV9	.	14	.	TRBJ2-5	CASSPGGNQETQYF	TGTGCCAGCAGCCCCGGAGGGAACCAAGAGACCCAGTACTTC
TRBV5-1	many	16	.	TRBJ2-7	CASSLNVLPGPYEQYF	TGCGCCAGCAGCTTGAATGTCTTGCCAGGACCCTACGAGCAGTACTTC
TRBV10-3	.	15	.	TRBJ1-2	CAMSSLGTTNYGYTF	TGTGCCATGAGCTCCCTTGGGACAACTAACTATGGCTACACCTTC
TRBV5-1	.	13	.	TRBJ1-1	CASSLGVNTEAFF	TGCGCCAGCAGCCTCGGGGTGAACACTGAAGCTTTCTTT